Sequencing of this TCR beta chain was carried out in a study of T cell repertoires in cytomegalovirus infection. Turning to the study itself: Evidence of both CMV infection and a matching HLA type came from public TCR beta signatures.

Concerning this clonotype: Antigen unknown.

TCRdb reanalysed the reads using MiXCR and keeps one entry per CDR3 protein. Here the sample spans around 530,000 distinct CDR3 sequences, around 27% being singletons. CDR3 length: 17 amino acids. The germline V gene has CDR1 SGHVS and CDR2 FNYEAQ. With 5 bases clipped from V and 6 bases from J, the junction kept 10 bases outside the gene matches. General observations from the study: Ex vivo responses were dominated by HLA-C-restricted CMV-specific TCR beta clonotypes. Adding up the frequency of public TCR beta families identified people who carried CMV plus the relevant HLA.

The source material was PBMCs. V gene TRBV7-6 combines with J gene TRBJ2-1; 13 bases fit TRBD2. The source of this sequence is a human donor in good health (CMV status not recorded). Some clones in this sample may be carry-over from other donors' samples. The CDR3 DNA follows: TGTGCCAGCAGCGTATGGACTAGCGGGAGCCTCTTCAATGAGCAGTTCTTC. It is translated as CASSVWTSGSLFNEQFF.